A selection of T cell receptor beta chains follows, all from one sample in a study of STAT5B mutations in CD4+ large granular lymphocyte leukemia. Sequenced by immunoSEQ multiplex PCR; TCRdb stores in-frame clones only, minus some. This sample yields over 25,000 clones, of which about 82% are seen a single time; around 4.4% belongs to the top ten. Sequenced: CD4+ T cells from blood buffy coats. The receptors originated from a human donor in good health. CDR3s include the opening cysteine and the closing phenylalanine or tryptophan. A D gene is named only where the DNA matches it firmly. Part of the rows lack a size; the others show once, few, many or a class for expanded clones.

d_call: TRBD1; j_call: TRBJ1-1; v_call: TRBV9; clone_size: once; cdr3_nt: TGTGCCAGCAAGAAAGGGGGCGCGAACACTGAAGCTTTCTTT; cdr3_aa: CASKKGGANTEAFF
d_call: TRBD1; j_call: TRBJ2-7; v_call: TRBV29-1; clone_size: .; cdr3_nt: TGCAGCGTTGGACCCGGGACAGGGCCCTACGAGCAGTACTTC; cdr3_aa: CSVGPGTGPYEQYF
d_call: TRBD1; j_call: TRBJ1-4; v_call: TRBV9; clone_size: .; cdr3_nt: TGTGCCAGCAGCGTAGGGACGACAGGGAATGAAAAACTGTTTTTT; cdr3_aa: CASSVGTTGNEKLFF
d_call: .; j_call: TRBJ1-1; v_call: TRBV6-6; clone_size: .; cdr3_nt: TGTGCCAGCAGTTACCCAGGGCCAAACACTGAAGCTTTCTTT; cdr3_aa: CASSYPGPNTEAFF
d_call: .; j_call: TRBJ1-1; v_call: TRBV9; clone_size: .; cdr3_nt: TGTGCCAGCAGCCAGACAGCGAACACTGAAGCTTTCTTT; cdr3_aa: CASSQTANTEAFF
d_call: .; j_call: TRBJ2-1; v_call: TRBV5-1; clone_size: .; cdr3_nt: TGCGCCAGCAGCTTAGGTGTTCGGGGGTTCGGTGAGCAGTTCTTC; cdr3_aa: CASSLGVRGFGEQFF
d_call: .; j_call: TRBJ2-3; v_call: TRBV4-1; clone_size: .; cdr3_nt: TGCGCCAGCAGCCACGTTGCAGATACGCAGTATTTT; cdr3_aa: CASSHVADTQYF
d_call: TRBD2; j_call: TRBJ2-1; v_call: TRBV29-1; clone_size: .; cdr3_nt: TGCAGCGTTCGGCGGGAGCATGAGCAGTTCTTC; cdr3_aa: CSVRREHEQFF
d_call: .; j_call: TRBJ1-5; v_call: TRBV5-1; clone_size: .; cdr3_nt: TGCGCCAGCAGCTTACAGGGCAATCAGCCCCAGCATTTT; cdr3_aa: CASSLQGNQPQHF
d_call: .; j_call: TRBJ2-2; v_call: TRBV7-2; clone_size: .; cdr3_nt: TGTGCCAGCAGCTTAATAACCGGGGAGCTGTTTTTT; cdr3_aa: CASSLITGELFF
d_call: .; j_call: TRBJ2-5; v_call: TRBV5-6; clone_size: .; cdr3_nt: TGTGCCAGCGCGCTGTTTAGCTCCCAAGAGACCCAGTACTTC; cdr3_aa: CASALFSSQETQYF
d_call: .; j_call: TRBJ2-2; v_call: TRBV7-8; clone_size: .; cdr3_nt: TGTGCCAGCACCCCCACGAGACGCTTAAACACCGGGGAGCTGTTTTTT; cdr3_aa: CASTPTRRLNTGELFF
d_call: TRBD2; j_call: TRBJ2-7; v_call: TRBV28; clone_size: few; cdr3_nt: TGTGCCAGCAGCCCTAGCGGGAGCCTCTCCTACGAGCAGTACTTC; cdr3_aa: CASSPSGSLSYEQYF
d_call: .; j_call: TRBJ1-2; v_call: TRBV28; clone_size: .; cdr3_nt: TGTGCCAGCAGTTTAAAAATTCCGGGAGGCTATGGCTACACCTTC; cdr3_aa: CASSLKIPGGYGYTF
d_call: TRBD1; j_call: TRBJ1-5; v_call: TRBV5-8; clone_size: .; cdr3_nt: TGTGCCAGCAGCTTGGCCAAACAGGGGGCATTGAGCAATCAGCCCCAGCATTTT; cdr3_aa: CASSLAKQGALSNQPQHF
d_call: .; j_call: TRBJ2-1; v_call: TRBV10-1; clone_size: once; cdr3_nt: TGCGCCAGCATAAAGCGGGCGAGCTCCTACAATGAGCAGTTCTTC; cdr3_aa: CASIKRASSYNEQFF
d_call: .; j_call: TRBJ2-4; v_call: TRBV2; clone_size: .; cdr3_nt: TGTGCCAGCAGTGTGGTGGTAGCCAAAAACATTCAGTACTTC; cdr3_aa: CASSVVVAKNIQYF
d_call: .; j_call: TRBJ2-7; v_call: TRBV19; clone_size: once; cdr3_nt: TGTGCCAGTAGTCAGAGACAGGAGCTTTACGAGCAGTACTTC; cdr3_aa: CASSQRQELYEQYF
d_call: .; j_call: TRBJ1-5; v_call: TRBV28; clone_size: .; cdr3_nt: .; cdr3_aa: CASILASGNQPQHF
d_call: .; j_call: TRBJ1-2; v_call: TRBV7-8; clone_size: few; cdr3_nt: TGTGCCAGCAGCTGGACTCAAGAGGATGGCTACACCTTC; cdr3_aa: CASSWTQEDGYTF
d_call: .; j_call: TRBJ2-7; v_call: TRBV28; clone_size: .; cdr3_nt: TGTGCCAGCAGGAAGGGGGCCTACGAGCAGTACTTC; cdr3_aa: CASRKGAYEQYF
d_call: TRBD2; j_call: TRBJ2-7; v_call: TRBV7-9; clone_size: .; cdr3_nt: TGTGCCAGCAGCTTATCCGGACTAGCCGCCTACGAGCAGTACTTC; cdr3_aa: CASSLSGLAAYEQYF
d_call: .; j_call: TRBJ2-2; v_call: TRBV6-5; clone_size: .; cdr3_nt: TGTGCCAGCAGACGAGAGGCTATCACCGGGGAGCTGTTTTTT; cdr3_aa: CASRREAITGELFF
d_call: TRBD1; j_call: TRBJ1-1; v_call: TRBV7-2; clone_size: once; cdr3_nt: TGTGCCAGCAGCCCTAGTTATGCGGGACAGGGCGCTGAAGCTTTCTTT; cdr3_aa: CASSPSYAGQGAEAFF
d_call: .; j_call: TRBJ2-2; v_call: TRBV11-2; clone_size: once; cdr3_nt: TGTGCCAGCATTTCCGGGAGTGGCTCCGGGGAGCTGTTTTTT; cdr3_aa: CASISGSGSGELFF
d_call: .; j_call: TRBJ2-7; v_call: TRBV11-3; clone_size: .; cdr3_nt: TGTGCCAGCAGCTCCAACGCTGACAGCCCCTACGAGCAGTACTTC; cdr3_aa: CASSSNADSPYEQYF
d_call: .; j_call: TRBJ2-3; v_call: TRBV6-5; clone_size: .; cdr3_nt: TGTGCCAGCAGATCACTCGCCGCCCCCGATACGCAGTATTTT; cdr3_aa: CASRSLAAPDTQYF
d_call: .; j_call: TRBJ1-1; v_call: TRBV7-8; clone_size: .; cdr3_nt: TGTGCCAGCAGCTTAGCGGGGGGTGGCACTGAAGCTTTCTTT; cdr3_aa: CASSLAGGGTEAFF
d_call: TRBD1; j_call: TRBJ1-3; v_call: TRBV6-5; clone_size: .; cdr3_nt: TGTGCCAGCAGTTACATGACAGGGGTCGGAAACACCATATATTTT; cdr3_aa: CASSYMTGVGNTIYF
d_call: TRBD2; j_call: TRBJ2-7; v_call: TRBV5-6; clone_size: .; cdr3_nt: TGTGCCAGCAGCGGGGCTCTGGCGCGGGAGGGCACCTACGAGCAGTACTTC; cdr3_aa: CASSGALAREGTYEQYF
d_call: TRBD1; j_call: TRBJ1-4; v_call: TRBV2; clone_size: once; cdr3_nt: TGTGCCAGCAGTGAAATGGACAGGTCTAATGAAAAACTGTTTTTT; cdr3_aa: CASSEMDRSNEKLFF
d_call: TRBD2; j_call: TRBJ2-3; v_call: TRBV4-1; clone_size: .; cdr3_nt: TGCGCCAGCAGCCGAGGGAGCGGGGGGAGCACAGATACGCAGTATTTT; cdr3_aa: CASSRGSGGSTDTQYF
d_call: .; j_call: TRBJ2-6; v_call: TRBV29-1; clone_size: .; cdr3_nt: TGCAGCGTTGTGGGGGGCTCTGGGGCCAACGTCCTGACTTTC; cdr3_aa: CSVVGGSGANVLTF
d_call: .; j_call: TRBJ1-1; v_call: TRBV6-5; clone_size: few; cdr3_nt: TGTGCCAGCAGTTTACAGCTTAGCCGACGAGGCGAAGCTTTCTTT; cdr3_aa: CASSLQLSRRGEAFF
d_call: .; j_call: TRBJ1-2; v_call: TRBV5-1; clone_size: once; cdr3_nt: TGCGCCAGCAGCTTGAGGGGGACCCCGGACAGACACTATGGCTACACCTTC; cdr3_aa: CASSLRGTPDRHYGYTF
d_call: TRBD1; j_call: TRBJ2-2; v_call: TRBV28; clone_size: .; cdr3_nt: TGTGCCAGCAGCTCAAATCCCGGGACAGGCCGGGAGCTGTTTTTT; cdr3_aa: CASSSNPGTGRELFF
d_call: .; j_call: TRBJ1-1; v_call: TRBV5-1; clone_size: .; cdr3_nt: TGCGCCAGCAGCTTGGCGGCCGGGGCGACTGAAGCTTTCTTT; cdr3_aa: CASSLAAGATEAFF
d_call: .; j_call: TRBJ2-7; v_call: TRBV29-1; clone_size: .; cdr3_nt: TGCAGCGTTGACAACAGGGTTCGGGCCTACTACGAGCAGTACTTC; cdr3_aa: CSVDNRVRAYYEQYF
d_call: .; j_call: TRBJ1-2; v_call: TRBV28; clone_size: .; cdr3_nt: TGTGCCAGCAGTCCGCTGGAGAGGACTTATGGCTACACCTTC; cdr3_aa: CASSPLERTYGYTF
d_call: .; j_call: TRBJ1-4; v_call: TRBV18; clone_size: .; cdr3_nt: TGTGCCAGCTCACCACGAGAGGGGATGGTTAATGAAAAACTGTTTTTT; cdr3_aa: CASSPREGMVNEKLFF
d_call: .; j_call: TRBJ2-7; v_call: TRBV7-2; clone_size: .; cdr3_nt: TGTGCCAGCAGCCAATGGGCAGGGGAACTCTACGAGCAGTACTTC; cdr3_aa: CASSQWAGELYEQYF
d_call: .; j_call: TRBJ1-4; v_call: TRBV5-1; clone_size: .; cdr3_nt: TGCGCCAGCAGCCCCGGGGTGATGGACGGGAAACTGTTTTTT; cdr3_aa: CASSPGVMDGKLFF
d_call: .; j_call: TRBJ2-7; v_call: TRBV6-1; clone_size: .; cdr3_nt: TGTGCCAGCAGTGGGACAAGGGGCAACTACGAGCAGTACTTC; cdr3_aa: CASSGTRGNYEQYF